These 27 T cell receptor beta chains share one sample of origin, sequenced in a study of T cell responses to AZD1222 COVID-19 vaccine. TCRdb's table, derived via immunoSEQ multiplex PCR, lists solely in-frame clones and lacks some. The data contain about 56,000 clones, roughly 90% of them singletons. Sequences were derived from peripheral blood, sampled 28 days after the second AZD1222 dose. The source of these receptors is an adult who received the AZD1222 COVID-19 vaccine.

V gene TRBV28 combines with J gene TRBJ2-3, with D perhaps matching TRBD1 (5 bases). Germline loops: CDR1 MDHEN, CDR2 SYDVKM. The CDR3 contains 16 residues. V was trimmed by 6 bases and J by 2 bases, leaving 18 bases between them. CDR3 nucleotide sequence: TGTGCCAGCAGCCAATTTAGGGGCAGGACCACAGATACGCAGTATTTT. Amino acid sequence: CASSQFRGRTTDTQYF.

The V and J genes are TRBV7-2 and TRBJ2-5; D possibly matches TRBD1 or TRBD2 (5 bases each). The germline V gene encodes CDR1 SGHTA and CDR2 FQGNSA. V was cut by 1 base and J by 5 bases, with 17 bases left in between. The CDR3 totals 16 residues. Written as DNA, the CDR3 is TGTGCCAGCAGCTTAGGGTTGGAGGCAGGGTGGGAGACCCAGTACTTC. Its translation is CASSLGLEAGWETQYF.

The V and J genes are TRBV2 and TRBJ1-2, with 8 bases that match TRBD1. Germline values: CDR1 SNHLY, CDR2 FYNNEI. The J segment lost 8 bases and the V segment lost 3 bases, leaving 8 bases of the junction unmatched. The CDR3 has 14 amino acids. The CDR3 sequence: CASSDQGALQGYTF. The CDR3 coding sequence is TGTGCCAGCAGTGATCAGGGGGCACTGCAAGGCTACACCTTC. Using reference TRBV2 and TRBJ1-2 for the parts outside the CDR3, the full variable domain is EPEVTQTPSHQVTQMGQEVILRCVPISNHLYFYWYRQILGQKVEFLVSFYNNEISEKSEIFDDQFSVERPDGSNFTLKIRSTKLEDSAMYFCASSDQGALQGYTFGSGTRLTVV.

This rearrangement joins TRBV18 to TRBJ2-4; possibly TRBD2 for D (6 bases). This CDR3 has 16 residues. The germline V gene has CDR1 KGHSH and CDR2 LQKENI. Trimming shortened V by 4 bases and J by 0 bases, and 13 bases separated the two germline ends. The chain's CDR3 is CASSRAAGLAKNIQYF. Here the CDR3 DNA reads TGTGCCAGCTCACGCGCGGCGGGACTAGCCAAAAACATTCAGTACTTC.

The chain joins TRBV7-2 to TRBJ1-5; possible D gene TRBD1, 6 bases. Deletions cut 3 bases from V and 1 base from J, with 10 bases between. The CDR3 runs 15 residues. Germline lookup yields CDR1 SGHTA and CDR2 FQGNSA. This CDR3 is CASSLTGTSNQPQHF. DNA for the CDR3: TGTGCCAGCAGCTTGACAGGCACCAGCAATCAGCCCCAGCATTTT.

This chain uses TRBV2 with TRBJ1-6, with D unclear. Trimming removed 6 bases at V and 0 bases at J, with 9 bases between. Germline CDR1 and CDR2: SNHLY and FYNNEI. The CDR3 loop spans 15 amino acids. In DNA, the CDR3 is TGTGCCAGCAGCGGCCGGGACTCCTATAATTCACCCCTCCACTTT. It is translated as CASSGRDSYNSPLHF.

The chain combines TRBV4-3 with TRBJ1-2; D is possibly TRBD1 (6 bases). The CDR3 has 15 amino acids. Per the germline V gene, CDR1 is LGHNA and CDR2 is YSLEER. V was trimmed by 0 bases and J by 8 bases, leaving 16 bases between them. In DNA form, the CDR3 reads TGCGCCAGCAGCCAAGATTGGGGGCCGAGGTACGGCTACACCTTC. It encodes CASSQDWGPRYGYTF.

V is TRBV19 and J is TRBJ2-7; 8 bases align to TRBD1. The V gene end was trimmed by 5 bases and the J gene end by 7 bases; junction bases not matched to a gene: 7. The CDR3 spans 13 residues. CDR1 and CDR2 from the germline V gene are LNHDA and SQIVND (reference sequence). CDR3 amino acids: CASSPRDRIEQYF. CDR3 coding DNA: TGTGCCAGTAGTCCTCGGGACAGGATAGAGCAGTACTTC.

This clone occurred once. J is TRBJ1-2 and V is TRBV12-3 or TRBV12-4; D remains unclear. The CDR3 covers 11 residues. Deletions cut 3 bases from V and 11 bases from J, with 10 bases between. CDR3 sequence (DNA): TGTGCCAGCAGTTTTAATGACGTATACACCTTC. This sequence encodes CASSFNDVYTF.

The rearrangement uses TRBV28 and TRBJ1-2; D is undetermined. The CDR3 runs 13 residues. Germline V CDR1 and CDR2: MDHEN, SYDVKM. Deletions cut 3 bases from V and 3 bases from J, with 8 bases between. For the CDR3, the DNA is TGTGCCAGCAGTTTTGGGCGATACTATGGCTACACCTTC. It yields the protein CASSFGRYYGYTF.

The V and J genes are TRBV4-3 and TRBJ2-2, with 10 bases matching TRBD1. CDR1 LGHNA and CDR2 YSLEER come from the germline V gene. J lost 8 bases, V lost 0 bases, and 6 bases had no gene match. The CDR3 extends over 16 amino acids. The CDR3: CASSQDYRQGAGELFF. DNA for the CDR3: TGCGCCAGCAGCCAAGATTACCGACAGGGGGCGGGGGAGCTGTTTTTT.

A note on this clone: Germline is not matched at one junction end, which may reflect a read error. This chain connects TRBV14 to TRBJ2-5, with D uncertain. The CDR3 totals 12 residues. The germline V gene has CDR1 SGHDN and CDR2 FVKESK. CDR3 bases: TGTGCCAGCAGCCATCAAAACGGACGGCCGCACTTC. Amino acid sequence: CASSHQNGRPHF.

For the CDR3, the DNA is TGTGCCAGCAGCACCGGGACAGGGGTCAATCAGCCCCAGCATTTT. Translating it yields CASSTGTGVNQPQHF. The rearrangement uses TRBV7-9 and TRBJ1-5; the match to TRBD1 covers 10 bases. V trimming: 5 bases; J trimming: 3 bases; junction bases outside the gene matches: 4. The CDR3 is 15 amino acids. Germline V gene sequence: CDR1 SEHNR, CDR2 FQNEAQ (reference sequence).

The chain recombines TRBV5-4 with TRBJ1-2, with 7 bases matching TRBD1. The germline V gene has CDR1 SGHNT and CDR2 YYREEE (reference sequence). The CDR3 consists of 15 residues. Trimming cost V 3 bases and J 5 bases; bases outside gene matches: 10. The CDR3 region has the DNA TGTGCCAGCAGCTCCCCGGGACAGTCACTTTATGGCTACACCTTC. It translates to CASSSPGQSLYGYTF.

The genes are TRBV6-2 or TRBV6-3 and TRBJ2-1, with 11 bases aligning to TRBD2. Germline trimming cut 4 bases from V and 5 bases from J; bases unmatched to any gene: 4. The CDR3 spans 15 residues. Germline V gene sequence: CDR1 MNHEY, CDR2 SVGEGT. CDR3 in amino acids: CASSFSGRGNNEQFF. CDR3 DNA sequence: TGTGCCAGCAGTTTTAGCGGGAGGGGTAACAATGAGCAGTTCTTC.

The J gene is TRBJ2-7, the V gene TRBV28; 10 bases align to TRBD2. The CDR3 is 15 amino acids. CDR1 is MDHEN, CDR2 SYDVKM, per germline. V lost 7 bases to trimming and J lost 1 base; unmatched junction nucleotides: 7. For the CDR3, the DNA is TGTGCCAGCACAGGGCCTAGCGGGGGATCCTACGAGCAGTACTTC. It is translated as CASTGPSGGSYEQYF.

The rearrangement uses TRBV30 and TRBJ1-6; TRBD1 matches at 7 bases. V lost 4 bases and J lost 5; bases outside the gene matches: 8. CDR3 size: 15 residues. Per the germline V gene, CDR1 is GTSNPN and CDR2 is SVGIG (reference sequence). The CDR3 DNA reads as TGTGCCTGGAACAGAGCCGGGACAGATAATTCACCCCTCCACTTT. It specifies CAWNRAGTDNSPLHF.

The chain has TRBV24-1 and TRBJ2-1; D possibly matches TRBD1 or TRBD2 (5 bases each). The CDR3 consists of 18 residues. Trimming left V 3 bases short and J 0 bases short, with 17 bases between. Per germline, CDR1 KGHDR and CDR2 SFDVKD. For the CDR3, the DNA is TGTGCCACCAGTGATCCCAGCTGGGGGACGAGCTCCTACAATGAGCAGTTCTTC. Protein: CATSDPSWGTSSYNEQFF.

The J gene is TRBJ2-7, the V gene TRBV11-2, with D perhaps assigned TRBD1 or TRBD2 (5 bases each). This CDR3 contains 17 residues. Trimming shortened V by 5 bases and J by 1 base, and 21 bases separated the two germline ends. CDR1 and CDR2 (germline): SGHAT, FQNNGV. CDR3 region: CASSRLRMGRESYEQYF. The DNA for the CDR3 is TGTGCCAGCAGCCGGCTCCGGATGGGACGGGAATCCTACGAGCAGTACTTC. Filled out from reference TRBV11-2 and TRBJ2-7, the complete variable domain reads EAGVAQSPRYKIIEKRQSVAFWCNPISGHATLYWYQQILGQGPKLLIQFQNNGVVDDSQLPKDRFSAERLKGVDSTLKIQPAKLEDSAVYLCASSRLRMGRESYEQYFGPGTRLTVT.

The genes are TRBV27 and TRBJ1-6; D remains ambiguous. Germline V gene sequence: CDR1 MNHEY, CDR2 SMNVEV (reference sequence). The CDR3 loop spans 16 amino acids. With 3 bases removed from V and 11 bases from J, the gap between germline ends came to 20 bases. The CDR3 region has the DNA TGTGCCAGCAGTTTCTCGACCGTGGGTGGTAAAACACCCCTCCACTTT. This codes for CASSFSTVGGKTPLHF.

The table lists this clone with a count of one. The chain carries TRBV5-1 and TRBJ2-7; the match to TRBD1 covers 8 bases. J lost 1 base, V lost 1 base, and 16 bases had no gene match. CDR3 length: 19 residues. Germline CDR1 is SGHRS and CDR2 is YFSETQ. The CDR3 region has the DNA TGCGCCAGCAGCTTGAACCCCACCGGCAGGGGGCGGAGGTCCTACGAGCAGTACTTC. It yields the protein CASSLNPTGRGRRSYEQYF.

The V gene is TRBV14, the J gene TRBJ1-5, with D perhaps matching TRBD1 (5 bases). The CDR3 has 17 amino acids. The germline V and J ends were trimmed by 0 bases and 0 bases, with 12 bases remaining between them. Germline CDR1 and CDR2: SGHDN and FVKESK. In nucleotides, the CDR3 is TGTGCCAGCAGCCAAGATTCCAGGGCATATAGCAATCAGCCCCAGCATTTT. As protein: CASSQDSRAYSNQPQHF. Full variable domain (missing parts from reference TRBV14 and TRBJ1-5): EAGVTQFPSHSVIEKGQTVTLRCDPISGHDNLYWYRRVMGKEIKFLLHFVKESKQDESGMPNNRFLAERTGGTYSTLKVQPAELEDSGVYFCASSQDSRAYSNQPQHFGDGTRLSIL.

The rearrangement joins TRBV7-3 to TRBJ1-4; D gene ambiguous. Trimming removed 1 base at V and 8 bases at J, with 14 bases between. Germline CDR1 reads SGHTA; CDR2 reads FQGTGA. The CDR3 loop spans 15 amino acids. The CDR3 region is CASSLSPRLGEKLFF. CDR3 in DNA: TGTGCCAGCAGCTTAAGTCCAAGACTAGGGGAAAAACTGTTTTTT.

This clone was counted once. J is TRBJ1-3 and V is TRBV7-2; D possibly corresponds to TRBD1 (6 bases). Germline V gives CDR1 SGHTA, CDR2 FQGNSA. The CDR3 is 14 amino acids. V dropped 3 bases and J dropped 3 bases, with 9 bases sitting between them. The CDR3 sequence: CASSLTGGGNTIYF. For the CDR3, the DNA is TGTGCCAGCAGCTTGACAGGAGGTGGAAACACCATATATTTT.

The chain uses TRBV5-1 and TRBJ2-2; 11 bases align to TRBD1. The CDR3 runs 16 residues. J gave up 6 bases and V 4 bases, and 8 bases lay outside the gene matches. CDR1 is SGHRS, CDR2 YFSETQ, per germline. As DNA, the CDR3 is TGCGCCAGCAGCGCGGGACAGGGGGTTGGCGCCGGGGAGCTGTTTTTT. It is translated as CASSAGQGVGAGELFF.

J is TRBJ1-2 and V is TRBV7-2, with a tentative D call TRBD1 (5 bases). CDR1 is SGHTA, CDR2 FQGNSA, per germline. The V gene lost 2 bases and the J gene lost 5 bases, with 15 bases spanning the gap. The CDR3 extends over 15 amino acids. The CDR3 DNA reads TGTGCCAGCAGCTTAATGGGGGGTGGGCAATATGGCTACACCTTC. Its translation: CASSLMGGGQYGYTF.

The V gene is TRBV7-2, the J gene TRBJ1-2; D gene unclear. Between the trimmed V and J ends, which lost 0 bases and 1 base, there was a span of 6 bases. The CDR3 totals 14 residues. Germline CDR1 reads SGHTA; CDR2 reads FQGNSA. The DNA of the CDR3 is TGTGCCAGCAGCTTAGCGCAGTTTAACTATGGCTACACCTTC. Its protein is CASSLAQFNYGYTF.